This TCR beta chain was recovered during a study of blood T cells in healthy people across ages. For the second PCR, which ran for about 6 to 11 cycles, a sample-barcoded 5' primer and a J-beta primer mix were used. TCRdb recomputed calls from the 5' RACE reads with MiXCR, one row per CDR3 protein. The table lists 630,000 or so distinct CDR3 sequences, approximately 29% of them singletons. The CDR3 is made up of 13 amino acids. Germline V gives CDR1 SGHTA, CDR2 FQGNSA. Trimming removed 5 bases at V and 3 bases at J, with 11 bases between. The chain links TRBV7-2 to TRBJ2-7; D is unclear. What was sequenced was blood. The sequence was collected from a woman of 80 years or more in good health. The DNA for the CDR3 is TGTGCCAGCAGCATTGGGCCCAACTACGAGCAGTACTTC. Amino acid sequence: CASSIGPNYEQYF.